This T cell receptor (beta chain) was obtained from a study of shared clonotypes between healthy human individuals. Study-wide results and limits: Unshared clonotypes carried lower generation probabilities than those common to all four donors.

The V gene's germline CDR1 is DFQATT and CDR2 SNEGSKA (reference sequence). The CDR3 is 11 amino acids. It was across several immunoSEQ plates that each subset's genomic DNA was evenly split. Using immunoSEQ multiplex PCR, the repertoire was profiled, and TCRdb retains in-frame clones only, with some absent. Here the sample spans around 1.5 million clones, nearly 99% being singletons. CD4+ cells were split into CD45RA+ naive and CD45RA-negative memory subsets. About this clone itself: The antigen remains undetermined. An end of the junction does not agree with germline; a read error may underlie this.

The V and J genes are TRBV20-1 and TRBJ1-1, with TRBD1 matching over 8 bases. Sequencing was carried out using naive CD4+ T cells sorted from blood. The subset here: CD45RA+ positively selected. The TCR was taken from a man aged 25-45 years in good health. The CDR3 loop reads CSARDLRTGNF. As DNA, the CDR3 is TGCAGTGCTAGAGACCTACGGACAGGGAACTTT.